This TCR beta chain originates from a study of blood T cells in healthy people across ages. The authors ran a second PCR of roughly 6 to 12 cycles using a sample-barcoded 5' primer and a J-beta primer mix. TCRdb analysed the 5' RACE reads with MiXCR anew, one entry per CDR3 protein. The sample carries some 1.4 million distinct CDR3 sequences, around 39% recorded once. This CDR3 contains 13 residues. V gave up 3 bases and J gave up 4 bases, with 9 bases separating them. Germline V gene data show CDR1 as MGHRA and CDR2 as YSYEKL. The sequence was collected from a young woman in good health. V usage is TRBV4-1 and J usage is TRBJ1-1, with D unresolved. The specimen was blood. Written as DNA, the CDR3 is TGCGCCAGCAGCCACGGGGAGACCACTGAAGCTTTCTTT. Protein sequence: CASSHGETTEAFF.